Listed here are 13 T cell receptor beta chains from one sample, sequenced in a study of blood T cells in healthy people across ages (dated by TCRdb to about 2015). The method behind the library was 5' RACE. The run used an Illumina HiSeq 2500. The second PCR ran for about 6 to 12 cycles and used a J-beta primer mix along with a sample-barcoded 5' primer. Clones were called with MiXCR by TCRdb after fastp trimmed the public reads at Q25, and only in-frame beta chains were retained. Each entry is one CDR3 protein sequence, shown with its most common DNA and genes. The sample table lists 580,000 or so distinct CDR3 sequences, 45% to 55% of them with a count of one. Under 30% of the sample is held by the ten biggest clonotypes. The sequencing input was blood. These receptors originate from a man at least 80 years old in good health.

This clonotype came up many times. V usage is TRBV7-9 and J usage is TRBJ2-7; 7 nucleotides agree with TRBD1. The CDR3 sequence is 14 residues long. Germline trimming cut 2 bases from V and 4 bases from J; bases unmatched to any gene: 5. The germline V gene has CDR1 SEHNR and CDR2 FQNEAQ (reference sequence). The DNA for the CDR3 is TGTGCCAGCAGCTTAACTGACAGGGAATACGAGCAGTACTTC. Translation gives CASSLTDREYEQYF.

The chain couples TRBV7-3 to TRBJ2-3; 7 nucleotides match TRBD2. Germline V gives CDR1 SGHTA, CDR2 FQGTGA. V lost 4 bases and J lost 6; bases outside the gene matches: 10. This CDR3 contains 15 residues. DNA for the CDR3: TGTGCCAGCAGCTCGGGGGGACTCCGGATGGATACGCAGTATTTT. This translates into CASSSGGLRMDTQYF.

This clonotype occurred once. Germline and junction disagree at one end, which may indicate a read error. CDR3 amino acids: CTWHRVPNYGYTF. CDR3 sequence (DNA): TGTACCTGGCACAGGGTCCCAAACTATGGCTACACCTTC. V is TRBV30 and J is TRBJ1-2, with D possibly matching TRBD1 (6 bases). Germline assignment: CDR1 GTSNPN and CDR2 SVGIG (reference sequence). This CDR3 region has 13 residues.

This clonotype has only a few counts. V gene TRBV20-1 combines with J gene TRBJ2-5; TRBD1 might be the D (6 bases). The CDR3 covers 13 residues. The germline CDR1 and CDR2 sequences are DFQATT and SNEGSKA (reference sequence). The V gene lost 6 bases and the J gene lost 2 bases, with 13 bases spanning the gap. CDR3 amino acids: CSATGWGQETQYF. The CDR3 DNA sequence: TGCAGTGCAACAGGGTGGGGGCAAGAGACCCAGTACTTC.

CDR3 sequence: CASSPGLGGLGTYNEQFF. The DNA of the CDR3 is TGTGCCAGCTCACCGGGACTAGGGGGCTTAGGGACCTACAATGAGCAGTTCTTC. The chain joins TRBV18 to TRBJ2-1; D is perhaps TRBD2 (8 bases). The CDR3 spans 18 residues. With 3 bases removed from V and 2 bases from J, the gap between germline ends came to 20 bases. Germline V lookup: CDR1 KGHSH, CDR2 LQKENI.

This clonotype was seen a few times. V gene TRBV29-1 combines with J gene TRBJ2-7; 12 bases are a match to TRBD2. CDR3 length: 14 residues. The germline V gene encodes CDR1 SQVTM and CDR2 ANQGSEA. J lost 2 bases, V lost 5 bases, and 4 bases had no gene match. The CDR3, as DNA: TGCAGCGTTTCGACTAGCGGGAGTACCTACGAGCAGTACTTC. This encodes CSVSTSGSTYEQYF.

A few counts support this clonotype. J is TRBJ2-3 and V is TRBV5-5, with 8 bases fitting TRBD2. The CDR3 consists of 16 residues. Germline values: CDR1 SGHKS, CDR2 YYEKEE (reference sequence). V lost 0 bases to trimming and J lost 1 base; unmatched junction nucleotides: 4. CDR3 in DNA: TGTGCCAGCAGCTTGGCAGTGACTAGCGGCACAGATACGCAGTATTTT. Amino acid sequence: CASSLAVTSGTDTQYF.

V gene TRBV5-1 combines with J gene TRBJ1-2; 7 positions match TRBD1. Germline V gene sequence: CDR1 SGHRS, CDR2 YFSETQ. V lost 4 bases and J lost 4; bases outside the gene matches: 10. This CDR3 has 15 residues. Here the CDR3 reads CASSPAGTDIYGYTF. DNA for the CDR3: TGCGCCAGCAGCCCCGCCGGGACAGACATCTATGGCTACACCTTC. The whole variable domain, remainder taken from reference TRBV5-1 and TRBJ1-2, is KAGVTQTPRYLIKTRGQQVTLSCSPISGHRSVSWYQQTPGQGLQFLFEYFSETQRNKGNFPGRFSGRQFSNSRSEMNVSTLELGDSALYLCASSPAGTDIYGYTFGSGTRLTVV.

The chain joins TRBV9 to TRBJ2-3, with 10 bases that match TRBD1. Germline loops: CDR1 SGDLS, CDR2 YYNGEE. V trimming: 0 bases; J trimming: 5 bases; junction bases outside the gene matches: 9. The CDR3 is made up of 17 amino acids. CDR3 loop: CASSVVSGQGTVDTQYF. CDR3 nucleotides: TGTGCCAGCAGCGTAGTTTCGGGACAGGGGACCGTAGATACGCAGTATTTT.

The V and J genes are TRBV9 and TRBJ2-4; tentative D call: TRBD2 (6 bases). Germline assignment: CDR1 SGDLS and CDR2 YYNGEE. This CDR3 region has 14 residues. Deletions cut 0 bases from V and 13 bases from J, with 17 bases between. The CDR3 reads CASSVGGAWEEQYF. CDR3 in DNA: TGTGCCAGCAGCGTAGGTGGAGCATGGGAGGAGCAGTACTTC. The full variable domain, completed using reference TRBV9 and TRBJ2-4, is DSGVTQTPKHLITATGQRVTLRCSPRSGDLSVYWYQQSLDQGLQFLIQYYNGEERAKGNILERFSAQQFPDLHSELNLSSLELGDSALYFCASSVGGAWEEQYFGAGTRLSVL.

CDR3 residues: CASSAGQFPYEQYF. CDR3 in DNA: TGTGCCAGCAGCGCAGGACAGTTTCCCTACGAGCAGTACTTC. The chain employs TRBV7-2 and TRBJ2-7, with D maybe TRBD1 (6 bases). The V gene's germline CDR1 is SGHTA and CDR2 FQGNSA. V lost 5 bases, J lost 2 bases, and 13 bases lay in between. This CDR3 region has 14 residues.

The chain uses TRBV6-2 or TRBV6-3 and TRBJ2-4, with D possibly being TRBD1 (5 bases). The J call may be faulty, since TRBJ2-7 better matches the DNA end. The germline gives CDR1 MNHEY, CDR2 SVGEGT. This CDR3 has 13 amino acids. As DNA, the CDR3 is TGTGCCAGCAGTGGGGCCGCCTCCTACGAGCAGTACTTC. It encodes CASSGAASYEQYF.

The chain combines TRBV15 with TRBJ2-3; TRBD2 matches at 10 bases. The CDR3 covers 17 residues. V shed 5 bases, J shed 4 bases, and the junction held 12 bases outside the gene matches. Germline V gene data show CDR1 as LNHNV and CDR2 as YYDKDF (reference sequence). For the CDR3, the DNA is TGTGCCACCAGCCCCCTAAGCGGGAGGGCCTCGTCAGATACGCAGTATTTT. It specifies CATSPLSGRASSDTQYF.